The rows below give T cell receptor beta chains drawn from one sample of a study of T cell responses to AZD1222 COVID-19 vaccine. Repertoires were generated with immunoSEQ multiplex PCR, while TCRdb's copy carries only in-frame clones and drops some. The table shows 75,000 to 100,000 clones, with 70% to 90% occurring only once. This specimen was peripheral blood, taken on day 0 of AZD1222 vaccination. Receptors originate from an adult in good health. Each CDR3 is given with its conserved first and last residue. A D gene is named only where the DNA matches it firmly. Clone size is shown for a subset of rows, as once, few, many or a class of expanded clone.

CDR3aa: CASSQLNYEQYF
CDR3nt: TGTGCCAGCAGCCAACTTAACTACGAGCAGTACTTC
j_gene: TRBJ2-7
v_gene: TRBV3-1/TRBV3-2
abundance: few
d_gene: NA

CDR3aa: CASSMGMNTEAFF
CDR3nt: TGTGCCAGTAGTATGGGGATGAACACTGAAGCTTTCTTT
j_gene: TRBJ1-1
v_gene: TRBV19
abundance: once
d_gene: NA

CDR3aa: CASSLGARGDQPQHF
CDR3nt: TGTGCCAGCAGCTTAGGAGCCAGGGGGGATCAGCCCCAGCATTTT
j_gene: TRBJ1-5
v_gene: TRBV7-2
abundance: NA
d_gene: TRBD1

CDR3aa: CASSVGGQGYEQYF
CDR3nt: TGTGCCAGCAGCGTAGGGGGACAGGGCTACGAGCAGTACTTC
j_gene: TRBJ2-7
v_gene: TRBV9
abundance: NA
d_gene: TRBD1

CDR3aa: CASSLSTAINEKLFF
CDR3nt: TGTGCCAGCAGTCTTTCGACAGCGATTAATGAAAAACTGTTTTTT
j_gene: TRBJ1-4
v_gene: TRBV27
abundance: NA
d_gene: NA

CDR3aa: CASSASGGAGDTQYF
CDR3nt: TGTGCCAGCAGCGCTAGCGGGGGGGCGGGTGATACGCAGTATTTT
j_gene: TRBJ2-3
v_gene: TRBV9
abundance: NA
d_gene: TRBD2

CDR3aa: CASSFTSSGELFF
CDR3nt: TGTGCCAGCAGCTTTACTAGTTCGGGGGAGCTGTTTTTT
j_gene: TRBJ2-2
v_gene: TRBV11-3
abundance: NA
d_gene: NA

CDR3aa: CASSYSNPSNYGYTF
CDR3nt: TGTGCCAGCAGTTACTCCAACCCTTCGAACTATGGCTACACCTTC
j_gene: TRBJ1-2
v_gene: TRBV6-5
abundance: NA
d_gene: NA

CDR3aa: CASSQDQGGYEKLFF
CDR3nt: TGCGCCAGCAGCCAAGATCAGGGTGGCTATGAAAAACTGTTTTTT
j_gene: TRBJ1-4
v_gene: TRBV4-3
abundance: NA
d_gene: NA

CDR3aa: CASSEVGEVYNEQFF
CDR3nt: TGTGCCAGCAGTGAAGTGGGGGAGGTCTACAATGAGCAGTTCTTC
j_gene: TRBJ2-1
v_gene: TRBV2
abundance: NA
d_gene: NA

CDR3aa: CASSVGLAGEEQYF
CDR3nt: TGTGCCAGCTCGGTGGGACTAGCGGGGGAGGAGCAGTACTTC
j_gene: TRBJ2-7
v_gene: TRBV18
abundance: NA
d_gene: TRBD2

CDR3aa: CASSHRGVNTGELFF
CDR3nt: TGTGCCAGCAGTCACCGGGGGGTGAACACCGGGGAGCTGTTTTTT
j_gene: TRBJ2-2
v_gene: TRBV11-2
abundance: NA
d_gene: TRBD2

CDR3aa: CASSLLYGGGTASGAYNEQFF
CDR3nt: TGTGCCAGCAGCCTACTGTATGGAGGAGGAACCGCCTCTGGTGCCTACAATGAGCAGTTCTTC
j_gene: TRBJ2-1
v_gene: TRBV4-2
abundance: NA
d_gene: NA

CDR3aa: CASSPLGQETQYF
CDR3nt: TGTGCCAGCTCACCTCTGGGTCAGGAGACCCAGTACTTC
j_gene: TRBJ2-5
v_gene: TRBV18
abundance: NA
d_gene: NA

CDR3aa: CASSGGGEGTEAFF
CDR3nt: TGTGCCAGCAGTGGGGGGGGCGAGGGGACTGAAGCTTTCTTT
j_gene: TRBJ1-1
v_gene: TRBV13
abundance: NA
d_gene: NA

CDR3aa: CASSSGAEGRYTF
CDR3nt: TGTGCCAGCAGTTCAGGGGCAGAGGGTCGCTACACCTTC
j_gene: TRBJ1-2
v_gene: TRBV28
abundance: NA
d_gene: NA

CDR3aa: CASSIKGPEPQHF
CDR3nt: TGTGCCAGTAGTATAAAGGGGCCGGAGCCCCAGCATTTT
j_gene: TRBJ1-5
v_gene: TRBV19
abundance: NA
d_gene: NA

CDR3aa: CSVARGSGEADTQYF
CDR3nt: TGCAGCGTCGCAAGGGGTAGCGGGGAGGCAGATACGCAGTATTTT
j_gene: TRBJ2-3
v_gene: TRBV29-1
abundance: NA
d_gene: TRBD2

CDR3aa: CASSGNINTPMNTEAFF
CDR3nt: TGTGCCAGCAGTGGCAACATAAATACACCTATGAACACTGAAGCTTTCTTT
j_gene: TRBJ1-1
v_gene: TRBV6-1
abundance: once
d_gene: NA

CDR3aa: CASSLGGQANEKLFF
CDR3nt: TGTGCCAGCAGCTTAGGGGGACAGGCCAATGAAAAACTGTTTTTT
j_gene: TRBJ1-4
v_gene: TRBV7-6
abundance: NA
d_gene: TRBD1

CDR3aa: CAISEYDVEQYF
CDR3nt: TGTGCCATCAGTGAATATGACGTCGAGCAGTACTTC
j_gene: TRBJ2-7
v_gene: TRBV10-3
abundance: NA
d_gene: NA

CDR3aa: CASSLQGAGYGYTF
CDR3nt: TGCGCCAGCAGCTTGCAGGGGGCGGGGTATGGCTACACCTTC
j_gene: TRBJ1-2
v_gene: TRBV5-1
abundance: NA
d_gene: TRBD1

CDR3aa: CASTGGWQETQYF
CDR3nt: TGTGCCAGCACAGGGGGATGGCAAGAGACCCAGTACTTC
j_gene: TRBJ2-5
v_gene: TRBV12-3/TRBV12-4
abundance: NA
d_gene: TRBD1

CDR3aa: CAISSGTSGAYNEQFF
CDR3nt: TGTGCCATCAGTAGCGGGACTAGCGGGGCCTACAATGAGCAGTTCTTC
j_gene: TRBJ2-1
v_gene: TRBV10-3
abundance: once
d_gene: TRBD2

CDR3aa: CASSPTSFTYTDTQYF
CDR3nt: TGTGCCAGCTCACCAACTAGTTTTACCTACACAGATACGCAGTATTTT
j_gene: TRBJ2-3
v_gene: TRBV18
abundance: NA
d_gene: NA

CDR3aa: CSVFVGGNQPQHF
CDR3nt: TGCAGCGTGTTCGTTGGGGGTAATCAGCCCCAGCATTTT
j_gene: TRBJ1-5
v_gene: TRBV29-1
abundance: NA
d_gene: NA

CDR3aa: CASSLDRIDTEAFF
CDR3nt: TGTGCCAGCAGCTTAGACAGGATCGATACTGAAGCTTTCTTT
j_gene: TRBJ1-1
v_gene: TRBV7-2
abundance: NA
d_gene: NA

CDR3aa: CASSVPGQGGTEAFF
CDR3nt: TGTGCCAGCTCCGTACCGGGACAGGGTGGCACTGAAGCTTTCTTT
j_gene: TRBJ1-1
v_gene: TRBV18
abundance: NA
d_gene: TRBD1

CDR3aa: CASSIDLTYSNQPQHF
CDR3nt: TGTGCCAGTAGTATAGACCTCACCTATAGCAATCAGCCCCAGCATTTT
j_gene: TRBJ1-5
v_gene: TRBV19
abundance: NA
d_gene: NA

CDR3aa: CATSARAQGNQPQHF
CDR3nt: TGTGCCACCAGTGCCCGGGCGCAGGGCAATCAGCCCCAGCATTTT
j_gene: TRBJ1-5
v_gene: TRBV24-1
abundance: NA
d_gene: NA

CDR3aa: CASSQFGGFRDTQYF
CDR3nt: TGTGCCAGTAGTCAGTTCGGGGGGTTTAGAGATACGCAGTATTTT
j_gene: TRBJ2-3
v_gene: TRBV19
abundance: NA
d_gene: TRBD2

CDR3aa: CAISESMAGRFNEQFF
CDR3nt: TGTGCCATCAGTGAGTCGATGGCGGGGCGCTTCAATGAGCAGTTCTTC
j_gene: TRBJ2-1
v_gene: TRBV10-3
abundance: NA
d_gene: NA

CDR3aa: CATSSAQGFVYEQYF
CDR3nt: TGTGCCACCAGCAGCGCGCAGGGTTTTGTATACGAGCAGTACTTC
j_gene: TRBJ2-7
v_gene: TRBV15
abundance: NA
d_gene: NA

CDR3aa: CASSQPGVNTEAFF
CDR3nt: TGTGCCAGCAGTCAACCAGGAGTGAACACTGAAGCTTTCTTT
j_gene: TRBJ1-1
v_gene: TRBV7-9
abundance: NA
d_gene: NA

CDR3aa: CASSPGGRHNSPLHF
CDR3nt: TGTGCCAGCAGCCCGGGGGGGAGGCACAATTCACCCCTCCACTTT
j_gene: TRBJ1-6
v_gene: TRBV7-9
abundance: NA
d_gene: NA

CDR3aa: CASSQDRQYEQYF
CDR3nt: TGTGCCAGCAGCCAAGATAGACAGTACGAGCAGTACTTC
j_gene: TRBJ2-7
v_gene: TRBV4-2
abundance: NA
d_gene: NA

CDR3aa: CASSTRTGATEAFF
CDR3nt: TGTGCCAGTAGTACTAGGACAGGGGCCACTGAAGCTTTCTTT
j_gene: TRBJ1-1
v_gene: TRBV19
abundance: NA
d_gene: TRBD1

CDR3aa: CASSSRTSGAGNSPLHF
CDR3nt: TGTGCCAGCAGCTCTCGGACTTCCGGAGCGGGTAATTCACCCCTCCACTTT
j_gene: TRBJ1-6
v_gene: TRBV5-4
abundance: NA
d_gene: NA

CDR3aa: CATRGPVSMITEAFF
CDR3nt: TGTGCCACGAGGGGTCCGGTTTCCATGATCACTGAAGCTTTCTTT
j_gene: TRBJ1-1
v_gene: TRBV5-4
abundance: NA
d_gene: NA

CDR3aa: CASSELAGGLRTDTQYF
CDR3nt: TGTGCCAGCAGTGAACTAGCGGGGGGTCTGCGCACAGATACGCAGTATTTT
j_gene: TRBJ2-3
v_gene: TRBV2
abundance: NA
d_gene: TRBD2

CDR3aa: CASSQGRVFYGYTF
CDR3nt: TGTGCCAGCAGCCAGGGACGGGTTTTCTATGGCTACACCTTC
j_gene: TRBJ1-2
v_gene: TRBV13
abundance: NA
d_gene: NA

CDR3aa: CASSFGRPHQPQHF
CDR3nt: TGTGCCAGCAGCTTCGGACGGCCGCATCAGCCCCAGCATTTT
j_gene: TRBJ1-5
v_gene: TRBV7-2
abundance: NA
d_gene: NA

CDR3aa: CASSNGMSEVNEQFF
CDR3nt: TGTGCCAGCAGTAACGGGATGTCCGAGGTCAATGAGCAGTTCTTC
j_gene: TRBJ2-1
v_gene: TRBV2
abundance: NA
d_gene: NA

CDR3aa: CASSLARSGGGNEQFF
CDR3nt: TGCGCCAGCAGCTTGGCCCGGTCAGGTGGGGGCAATGAGCAGTTCTTC
j_gene: TRBJ2-1
v_gene: TRBV5-1
abundance: NA
d_gene: NA

CDR3aa: CASSRGDRDTGELFF
CDR3nt: TGTGCCAGCAGTCGAGGAGACAGGGACACCGGGGAGCTGTTTTTT
j_gene: TRBJ2-2
v_gene: TRBV3-1/TRBV3-2
abundance: NA
d_gene: TRBD1

CDR3aa: CASSLFWSDYTF
CDR3nt: TGTGCCAGCAGTTTGTTTTGGAGTGACTACACCTTC
j_gene: TRBJ1-2
v_gene: TRBV12-3/TRBV12-4
abundance: NA
d_gene: NA

CDR3aa: CASSPGQPISYEQYF
CDR3nt: TGTGCCAGCTCACCCGGACAGCCGATCTCCTACGAGCAGTACTTC
j_gene: TRBJ2-7
v_gene: TRBV18
abundance: NA
d_gene: NA

CDR3aa: CASSSFYTGFGSEQFF
CDR3nt: TGTGCCAGCAGCTCCTTTTATACAGGGTTCGGAAGTGAGCAGTTCTTC
j_gene: TRBJ2-1
v_gene: TRBV7-9
abundance: NA
d_gene: NA

CDR3aa: CASSLAGFDYGYTF
CDR3nt: TGCGCCAGCAGCTTGGCCGGGTTCGACTATGGCTACACCTTC
j_gene: TRBJ1-2
v_gene: TRBV5-1
abundance: NA
d_gene: NA